The 14 T cell receptor beta chains listed next were all sequenced from one sample in a study of T cell responses to AZD1222 COVID-19 vaccine. The data were produced by immunoSEQ multiplex PCR, yet TCRdb's version contains in-frame clones alone and is incomplete. The top ten clones hold 8.5% to 12% of a sample with approximately 180,000 clones, around 92% of them seen once. Here the sequenced sample was peripheral blood, taken on day 0 of AZD1222 vaccination. The receptors here all came from an adult in good health.

The chain employs TRBV6-6 and TRBJ2-1; TRBD2 agrees at 7 bases. J was trimmed by 5 bases and V by 2 bases; bases with no gene match: 9. The CDR3 spans 16 residues. The V gene's germline CDR1 is MNHNY and CDR2 SVGAGI (reference sequence). The CDR3 reads CASSYPPEGTNNEQFF. Written as DNA, the CDR3 is TGTGCCAGCAGTTACCCACCAGAGGGGACTAACAATGAGCAGTTCTTC.

In this sample, this clone turned up a few times. The chain employs TRBV5-1 and TRBJ2-1; D gene unclear. CDR3 length: 16 residues. V was clipped by 5 bases and J by 0 bases, with 15 bases between them. Germline V gives CDR1 SGHRS, CDR2 YFSETQ. CDR3 region: CASRDPRSSSYNEQFF. Written as DNA, the CDR3 is TGCGCCAGCAGGGACCCCCGATCGAGCTCCTACAATGAGCAGTTCTTC.

CDR3 region: CASGRPQHF. The CDR3 nucleotides read TGTGCCAGCGGACGGCCCCAGCATTTT. The rearrangement joins TRBV2 to TRBJ1-5, with no clear D. This CDR3 is 9 amino acids long. Germline V gene sequence: CDR1 SNHLY, CDR2 FYNNEI. Trimming pared 8 bases from V and 9 bases from J, leaving 5 bases between.

This chain connects TRBV27 to TRBJ1-5, with D unresolved. This CDR3 region has 14 residues. Per germline, CDR1 MNHEY and CDR2 SMNVEV (reference sequence). V was clipped by 3 bases and J by 0 bases, with 6 bases between them. The CDR3 DNA reads TGTGCCAGCAGTTTGGTCAATAGCAATCAGCCCCAGCATTTT. Translation gives CASSLVNSNQPQHF.

The genes are TRBV30 and TRBJ2-7; tentatively, D is TRBD1 (5 bases). Germline CDR1 is GTSNPN and CDR2 is SVGIG (reference sequence). The V end was cut by 3 bases, the J end by 5 bases, with 26 bases between. CDR3 length equals 17 residues. CDR3 sequence (DNA): TGTGCCTGGAGCCCGCCACCGATAGGGGAAGTTAGCCACGAGCAGTACGTC. Translating it yields CAWSPPPIGEVSHEQYV.

This chain links TRBV29-1 with TRBJ1-2; weak D call: TRBD1 (5 bases). Germline assignment: CDR1 SQVTM and CDR2 ANQGSEA. CDR3 size: 14 residues. V dropped 7 bases and J dropped 1 base, with 16 bases sitting between them. CDR3 protein: CSARGEGVNYGYTF. The CDR3 DNA is TGCAGCGCGAGGGGTGAAGGGGTTAACTATGGCTACACCTTC.

With respect to this clone: Other DNA sequences in the sample encode the same CDR3. This chain links TRBV15 with TRBJ1-2; no firm D call. This CDR3 comprises 15 residues. Germline-derived CDR1 and CDR2 are LNHNV and YYDKDF (reference sequence). V lost 0 bases and J 0 bases, leaving 8 bases between the germline ends. This CDR3 reads CATSRDLGANYGYTF. The CDR3 nucleotides read TGTGCCACCAGCAGAGATCTGGGAGCTAACTATGGCTACACCTTC.

The chain couples TRBV9 to TRBJ1-1; D possibly corresponds to TRBD1 (5 bases). Trimming shortened V by 3 bases and J by 5 bases, and 17 bases separated the two germline ends. The germline gives CDR1 SGDLS, CDR2 YYNGEE. The CDR3 length is 15 residues. CDR3: CASSAPTGVWTEAFF. The CDR3 coding sequence is TGTGCCAGCAGCGCTCCGACGGGGGTTTGGACTGAAGCTTTCTTT.

The chain uses TRBV30 and TRBJ2-7; TRBD1 matches 10 bases. Germline V gene sequence: CDR1 GTSNPN, CDR2 SVGIG (reference sequence). This CDR3 has 21 residues. Trimming cost V 0 bases and J 12 bases; bases outside gene matches: 32. This CDR3 is CAWSVGLRILQVSAGTGETYF. The CDR3 DNA reads TGTGCCTGGAGTGTCGGACTTAGAATTCTTCAGGTTTCAGCCGGGACAGGGGAGACGTACTTC.

The V and J genes are TRBV10-2 and TRBJ1-2; D may be TRBD1 (6 bases). This CDR3 has 14 amino acids. Per the germline V gene, CDR1 is WSHSY and CDR2 is SAAADI. The V end lost 6 bases, the J end lost 0 bases, and 11 bases lay between the germline ends. The chain's CDR3 is CASRAGQSNYGYTF. DNA of the CDR3: TGCGCCAGCAGGGCCGGACAGTCTAACTATGGCTACACCTTC.

The V gene is TRBV9, the J gene TRBJ1-4; D is possibly TRBD1 (5 bases). Germline CDR1 SGDLS, CDR2 YYNGEE. The CDR3 runs 14 residues. The V and J ends lost 2 bases and 3 bases respectively, with 8 bases between them. CDR3 residues: CASSVGGSNEKLFF. Here the CDR3 DNA reads TGTGCCAGCAGCGTTGGGGGTTCTAATGAAAAACTGTTTTTT. The whole variable domain, remainder taken from reference TRBV9 and TRBJ1-4, is DSGVTQTPKHLITATGQRVTLRCSPRSGDLSVYWYQQSLDQGLQFLIQYYNGEERAKGNILERFSAQQFPDLHSELNLSSLELGDSALYFCASSVGGSNEKLFFGSGTQLSVL.

The V call is TRBV7-2, the J call TRBJ2-1; D call uncertain. The CDR3 has 16 residues. The germline V gene encodes CDR1 SGHTA and CDR2 FQGNSA. V was clipped by 6 bases and J by 0 bases, with 15 bases between them. The CDR3 DNA reads as TGTGCCAGCAGTTCCCGGCCTCGCGCCTCCTACAATGAGCAGTTCTTC. It yields the protein CASSSRPRASYNEQFF.

The CDR3 DNA follows: TGTGCCAGCAGCTTATTACAGTTCGTCGGAGGCATTCAGTACTTC. It specifies CASSLLQFVGGIQYF. The chain is built from TRBV11-2 and TRBJ2-4, with D tentatively TRBD2 (5 bases). The CDR3 covers 15 residues. The V end lost 2 bases, the J end lost 9 bases, and 17 bases lay between the germline ends. Germline V CDR1 and CDR2: SGHAT, FQNNGV.

The rearrangement uses TRBV30 and TRBJ1-1, with D uncertain. V lost 0 bases, J lost 1 base, and 6 bases lay in between. The CDR3 covers 13 residues. CDR1 is GTSNPN and CDR2 is SVGIG in the germline V gene (reference sequence). CDR3 protein: CAWSVAENTEAFF. The CDR3 nucleotides read TGTGCCTGGAGTGTAGCTGAGAACACTGAAGCTTTCTTT.